The present TCR beta chain was sequenced within a study of cytomegalovirus exposure and HLA in healthy donors. On this clone: Its target is not known.

The germline V gene encodes CDR1 GTSNPN and CDR2 SVGIG (reference sequence). The CDR3 has 16 amino acids. Trimming removed 4 bases from V and 4 bases from J; junction bases left unmatched: 15. Assay: immunoSEQ multiplex PCR; the TCRdb copy retains only in-frame clones and omits some. Of about 220,000 clones detected, about nine tenths appear once; the ten largest clones hold roughly 1%. General study points: For most TCR sequences rarity was the rule, although some public TCRs occurred in many donors. The study designated about 180 TCR beta chains cytomegalovirus-associated. Cytomegalovirus status was reportedly diagnosed by the classifier with high sensitivity and specificity.

The 120-subject validation cohort, separate from the 666-subject first cohort, included the donors. Specimen: PBMCs. This TCR derives from a woman aged 18-29 years in good health and CMV-seronegative. The chain is built from TRBV30 and TRBJ2-5; 7 nucleotides line up with TRBD1. The CDR3 spells CAWTHSGAGGRETQYF. In nucleotides, the CDR3 is TGTGCCTGGACCCATTCAGGTGCAGGGGGAAGAGAGACCCAGTACTTC.